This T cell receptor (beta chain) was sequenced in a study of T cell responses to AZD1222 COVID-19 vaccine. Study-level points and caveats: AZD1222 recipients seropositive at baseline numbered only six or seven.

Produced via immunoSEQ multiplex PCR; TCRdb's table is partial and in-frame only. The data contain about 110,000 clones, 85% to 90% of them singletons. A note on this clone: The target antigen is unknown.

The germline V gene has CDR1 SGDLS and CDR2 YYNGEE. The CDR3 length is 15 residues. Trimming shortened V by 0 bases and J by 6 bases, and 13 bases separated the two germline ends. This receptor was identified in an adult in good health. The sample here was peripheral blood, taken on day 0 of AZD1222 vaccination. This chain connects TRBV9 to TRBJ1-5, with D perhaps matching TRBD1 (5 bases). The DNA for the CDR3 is TGTGCCAGCAGCGTAGACGGGGCCCGGGGTCAGCCCCAGCATTTT. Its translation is CASSVDGARGQPQHF.